Detailed here is one T cell receptor beta chain. The target antigen is unknown. Profiling relied on immunoSEQ multiplex PCR, and the TCRdb table lists in-frame clones only, not all of them. The sample carries roughly 59,000 clones, around 80% recorded once. Within the ViraFEST assay, antigen-specific CD4+ T cells underwent expansion with viral peptide pools prior to sequencing. Following 10 days of culture, CD4+ T cells were isolated. BNT162b2 vaccine or mRNA-1273 vaccine was given to participants in two doses. This entry comes from a study of vaccination effects on CD4 cells after COVID-19. V was cut by 0 bases and J by 0 bases, with 8 bases left in between. Germline CDR1 is MNHEY and CDR2 is SVGEGT. The CDR3 extends over 15 amino acids.

The sample in question was CD4+ T cells from PBMCs cultured with HCoV-OC43 spike peptides, obtained after COVID-19 vaccination. This sample's subset: HCoV-OC43 spike overlapping peptide pool stimulation. This chain uses TRBV6-2 or TRBV6-3 with TRBJ1-2; no definite D call. The origin of this receptor is a human donor who received a COVID-19 vaccine. The CDR3 here is CASSYSGRANYGYTF. Here the CDR3 DNA reads TGTGCCAGCAGTTACTCGGGCAGAGCTAACTATGGCTACACCTTC.